The T cell receptor (beta chain) described here comes from a study of cytomegalovirus exposure and HLA in healthy donors. In regard to this clone: Its antigen is undetermined.

General observations from the study: Confirmation in vitro established that a few CMV-associated chains were specific for CMV antigens.

The PCR employed 60 Vbeta primers together with 13 Jbeta primers. Clones were sequenced by immunoSEQ multiplex PCR, and TCRdb holds only the in-frame ones, with some missing. The sample carries about 180,000 clones, approximately 82% recorded once. V gave up 1 base and J gave up 5 bases; unmatched junction bases: 16. The CDR3 loop spans 18 amino acids. In germline, CDR1 is MNHNS, CDR2 SASEGT. The chain is built from TRBV6-1 and TRBJ2-7, with 8 positions matching TRBD1. The specimen was PBMCs. The receptor's source is a girl aged 2-15 years in good health and CMV-seropositive. The CDR3 DNA is TGTGCCAGCAGTGAAGAGAGGCAGGGGGCGTTTAGGGCCAACGAGCAGTACTTC. Amino acid sequence: CASSEERQGAFRANEQYF.